The clone carrying this T cell receptor beta chain is medium-sized in the sample. The antigen is undetermined. Treatment meaning: approximately 9-day PBMC culture with coronavirus spike peptide pools or control peptides (ViraFEST assay). The sample comes from a study of vaccination and CD4 T cells after COVID-19. Background on the study: Every culture used as a control got a CEFX pool, an HIV-1 Nef pool, or no peptide.

Study observations and caveats: Spike mono-reactivity was evident in 304 of the 307 vaccine-specific clones derived from convalescent patients.

Sequenced with the Oncomine TCR Beta short-read assay was DNA taken from cultured CD4+ T cells. From CD4+ T cells that had been cultured, genomic DNA was extracted. Each CDR3 protein gets one entry after TCRdb re-called the PCR reads with MiXCR. The sample carries around 18,000 distinct CDR3 sequences, 30% to 40% recorded once. The CDR3 sequence is 14 residues long. The V segment lost 4 bases and the J segment 0 bases; nucleotides outside the gene matches: 0. Germline loops: CDR1 LNHDA, CDR2 SQIVND (reference sequence). The chain uses TRBV19 and TRBJ2-5, with 9 nucleotides matching TRBD1. This receptor was identified in a human donor who received a COVID-19 vaccine. This specimen was CD4+ T cells from blood, cultured in vitro, taken before SARS-CoV-2 vaccination. Written as DNA, the CDR3 is TGTGCCAGTAGTAGACAGGGGGACCAAGAGACCCAGTACTTC. Its translation is CASSRQGDQETQYF.